Listed here are 13 T cell receptor beta chains from one sample, sequenced in a study of blood T cells in healthy people across ages. Next came a second PCR, run for roughly 6 to 11 cycles, which used a sample-barcoded 5' primer along with a J-beta primer mix. Using its own MiXCR run on the 5' RACE reads, TCRdb lists one record per CDR3 protein. The sample carries about 930,000 distinct CDR3 sequences, almost 30% recorded once. This same sample was also part of a study on T cells of mothers and their children.

The sequencing sample was made of blood. All receptors derive from a woman in her thirties or forties in good health.

The chain joins TRBV27 to TRBJ2-4, with 16 bases aligning to TRBD2. This CDR3 region has 17 residues. V lost 5 bases to trimming and J lost 13 bases; unmatched junction nucleotides: 14. Germline V gene lookup returns CDR1 MNHEY and CDR2 SMNVEV (reference sequence). The CDR3 is CASSAGTSGGAVEEQYF. The CDR3 coding sequence is TGTGCCAGCAGTGCCGGGACTAGCGGGGGGGCCGTGGAGGAGCAGTACTTC.

J is TRBJ1-6 and V is TRBV7-2, with 8 bases matching TRBD1. This CDR3 spans 14 amino acids. Germline trimming cut 2 bases from V and 8 bases from J; bases unmatched to any gene: 2. CDR1 SGHTA and CDR2 FQGNSA come from the germline V gene. For the CDR3, the DNA is TGTGCCAGCAGCTTATCAGGGGGCTATTCACCCCTCCACTTT. Translating gives CASSLSGGYSPLHF.

The chain has TRBV20-1 and TRBJ1-2; D is possibly TRBD1 (6 bases). The CDR3 has 12 amino acids. Germline V gene data show CDR1 as DFQATT and CDR2 as SNEGSKA (reference sequence). V was cut by 6 bases and J by 7 bases, with 15 bases left in between. CDR3 residues: CSALAGARGYTF. CDR3 nucleotide sequence: TGCAGTGCACTAGCGGGGGCGCGTGGCTACACCTTC.

The rearrangement links TRBV3-1 to TRBJ2-5, with D hard to call. The V end was cut by 5 bases, the J end by 3 bases, with 7 bases between. The CDR3 spans 12 residues. CDR1 and CDR2 (germline): LGHDT, YNNKEL (reference sequence). CDR3 in amino acids: CASSFDEETQYF. CDR3 sequence (DNA): TGTGCCAGCAGCTTCGATGAAGAGACCCAGTACTTC.

At least ten counts were recorded for this clonotype. The chain carries TRBV7-2 and TRBJ2-7; TRBD1 aligns across 7 bases. CDR3 length: 16 residues. V was clipped by 5 bases and J by 0 bases; unmatched bases: 10. Germline values: CDR1 SGHTA, CDR2 FQGNSA. The CDR3 DNA reads as TGTGCCAGCAGCAGCTGGGAGAGGACAGGCTCCTACGAGCAGTACTTC. Its translation: CASSSWERTGSYEQYF. Filled out from reference TRBV7-2 and TRBJ2-7, the complete variable domain reads GAGVSQSPSNKVTEKGKDVELRCDPISGHTALYWYRQSLGQGLEFLIYFQGNSAPDKSGLPSDRFSAERTGGSVSTLTIQRTQQEDSAVYLCASSSWERTGSYEQYFGPGTRLTVT.

The chain employs TRBV9 and TRBJ2-3, with 7 bases matching TRBD1. The CDR3 is made up of 19 amino acids. Germline V gives CDR1 SGDLS, CDR2 YYNGEE. Trimming at V came to 1 base and at J to 3 bases, leaving 17 bases not matched to a gene. CDR3 residues: CASSVNPGQMGERTDTQYF. Written as DNA, the CDR3 is TGTGCCAGCAGCGTAAACCCGGGACAGATGGGGGAGAGGACAGATACGCAGTATTTT.

This clonotype was observed a handful of times. The chain links TRBV7-3 to TRBJ1-2, with D unclear. The CDR3 contains 15 residues. V shed 2 bases and J shed 4 bases, with 14 bases lying between them. The V gene's germline CDR1 is SGHTA and CDR2 FQGTGA. The CDR3 sequence is CASSLGAGSSYGYTF. CDR3 sequence (DNA): TGTGCCAGCAGCTTAGGCGCTGGAAGCAGCTATGGCTACACCTTC.

The CDR3 sequence: CASSEGAGKLFF. The DNA for the CDR3 is TGTGCCAGCTCTGAGGGGGCCGGAAAACTGTTTTTT. The chain combines TRBV18 with TRBJ1-4; 7 positions match TRBD1. CDR1 and CDR2 from the germline V gene are KGHSH and LQKENI. After removal of 6 bases from V and 10 bases from J, the junction contained 5 bases not matched to a gene. The CDR3 length is 12 residues.

This clonotype was counted once. Mismatch with germline at one junction end may stem from a read error. The rearrangement uses TRBV7-3 and TRBJ2-5; D may correspond to TRBD1 or TRBD2 (5 bases each). This CDR3 is 13 amino acids long. CDR1 is SGHTA and CDR2 is FQGTGA in the germline V gene. In DNA form, the CDR3 reads TGTGTCAGCAGCTTGGGCAGGGAGGAGACCCAGTACTTC. Its protein product is CVSSLGREETQYF.

This clonotype was picked up a small number of times. The rearrangement uses TRBV29-1 and TRBJ2-2; maybe TRBD1 (5 bases). The CDR3 is 13 residues long. Trimming shortened V by 4 bases and J by 4 bases, and 10 bases separated the two germline ends. Germline lookup yields CDR1 SQVTM and CDR2 ANQGSEA. CDR3 sequence: CSVGRGTTGELFF. CDR3 nucleotides: TGCAGCGTTGGAAGGGGCACCACCGGGGAGCTGTTTTTT.

J is TRBJ2-7 and V is TRBV10-3; no firm D call. With 7 bases removed from V and 2 bases from J, the gap between germline ends came to 12 bases. Germline CDR1 ENHRY, CDR2 SYGVKD. The CDR3 is 13 residues long. CDR3 nucleotides: TGTGCCATCAAAAGCCCCGCGGCCTACGAGCAGTACTTC. Translated, it gives CAIKSPAAYEQYF.

Details on this clonotype: One base away lies a much larger clone, so this may be a sequencing read error. The V gene is TRBV20-1, the J gene TRBJ2-5, with 10 bases identical to TRBD2. The CDR3 totals 16 residues. V lost 2 bases to trimming and J lost 0 bases; unmatched junction nucleotides: 6. CDR1 DFQATT and CDR2 SNEGSKA come from the germline V gene (reference sequence). CDR3 DNA sequence: TGCAGTGCTAGACCCCTTAGCGGGGGGTACCAAGAGACCCAGTACTTC. Residues: CSARPLSGGYQETQYF.

V and J are TRBV7-9 and TRBJ2-3; a weak D match, TRBD1 (6 bases). Trimming took off 6 bases at V and 2 bases at J, with 24 bases between the two ends. Germline V gene sequence: CDR1 SEHNR, CDR2 FQNEAQ (reference sequence). The CDR3 extends over 18 amino acids. DNA of the CDR3: TGTGCCAGCAGTCATAAGCCCCAGGGGAAGACTATCACAGATACGCAGTATTTT. Its protein is CASSHKPQGKTITDTQYF.